Sample share makes the clone carrying this T cell receptor (beta chain) medium-sized (0.01 to 0.1%). Its target is not known. Libraries were prepared by immunoSEQ multiplex PCR; TCRdb keeps only in-frame clonotypes and omits some of them. The sample consists of fewer than 85,000 clones, around 86% of them appearing once. The data stem from a study of OX40 agonist ivuxolimab in advanced cancers. Whole-study context: Patients received intravenous ivuxolimab every 2 weeks at 0.01 to 10 mg/kg. Regarding the study as a whole: Averaging showed that CD8+ T cells had more expanded clones than CD4+ did. At 0.1 to 3.0 mg/kg and by week 6, clonal expansion occurred in CD4+ and CD8+ blood T cells.

CDR3 length: 16 amino acids. Looked up from germline, CDR1 is MNHEY and CDR2 is SMNVEV (reference sequence). The V segment lost 0 bases and the J segment 4 bases; nucleotides outside the gene matches: 8. The V gene is TRBV27, the J gene TRBJ1-1; 7 bases fit TRBD1. The receptor was isolated from an adult with an advanced solid tumor such as melanoma, head and neck, liver or kidney cancer. The sequences come from CD4+ or CD8+ T cells sorted from blood, collected in a trial of the OX40 agonist ivuxolimab. CDR3 sequence: CASSLSVTSGGTEAFF. The CDR3 nucleotides are TGTGCCAGCAGTTTATCGGTTACCTCAGGGGGCACTGAAGCTTTCTTT.